The 14 T cell receptor beta chains in this list originate from one sample, sequenced in a study of beta chain features in type 1 diabetes. Overall study results and limits: A moderate, significant TCRB CDR3 shortening appeared in type 1 diabetes across four CD4+ subsets.

Their cognate antigens are unknown. The study reverse transcribed the entire isolated RNA, so it sequenced expressed TCRB transcripts. Method: immunoSEQ multiplex PCR; TCRdb's copy keeps in-frame clones and lacks some. The table records around 250,000 clones, 13% to 15% of them present only once. The sequenced material came from naive CD4+ T cells from blood. These receptors were taken from a man younger than 40 with type 1 diabetes.

Only a few counts were recorded for this clone. The rearrangement joins TRBV15 to TRBJ2-7; D possibly corresponds to TRBD1 (6 bases). Trimming left V 5 bases short and J 3 bases short, with 17 bases between. The CDR3 extends over 15 amino acids. Germline CDR1 reads LNHNV; CDR2 reads YYDKDF (reference sequence). The CDR3 DNA sequence: TGTGCCACCAGCCGTCTAAGGACAGAGTTCTACGAGCAGTACTTC. This encodes CATSRLRTEFYEQYF.

This rearrangement joins TRBV7-9 to TRBJ1-2; D not resolved. The V and J ends lost 5 bases and 7 bases respectively, with 8 bases between them. Per the germline V gene, CDR1 is SEHNR and CDR2 is FQNEAQ (reference sequence). CDR3 size: 11 residues. CDR3 loop: CASSPGSGYTF. CDR3 DNA sequence: TGTGCCAGCAGCCCAGGCTCTGGCTACACCTTC.

This sequence joins TRBV7-2 and TRBJ2-2; tentatively, D is TRBD2 (5 bases). Trimming shortened V by 5 bases and J by 0 bases, and 13 bases separated the two germline ends. This CDR3 is built from 16 residues. Looked up from germline, CDR1 is SGHTA and CDR2 is FQGNSA. CDR3 sequence: CASSRGPSANTGELFF. In DNA form, the CDR3 reads TGTGCCAGCAGCAGAGGGCCGAGTGCGAACACCGGGGAGCTGTTTTTT.

This clone appeared a few times. The chain links TRBV5-1 to TRBJ2-6; D remains unclear. The V end lost 0 bases, the J end lost 2 bases, and 6 bases lay between the germline ends. Per germline, CDR1 SGHRS and CDR2 YFSETQ. The CDR3 has 15 residues. The CDR3 loop reads CASSLAKPGANVLTF. CDR3 nucleotides: TGCGCCAGCAGCTTGGCCAAGCCTGGGGCCAACGTCCTGACTTTC.

This chain joins TRBV19 and TRBJ2-1; 7 bases line up with TRBD2. The CDR3 sequence is 14 residues long. V shed 8 bases and J 0 bases; nucleotides not matched to a gene: 4. CDR1 and CDR2 from the germline V gene are LNHDA and SQIVND (reference sequence). The CDR3 DNA follows: TGTGCCAGTTCGGGGGAGGGCTCCTACAATGAGCAGTTCTTC. Translating it yields CASSGEGSYNEQFF.

This clone was seen more than once but under ten times. The chain's CDR3 is CASSRTQGTGELFF. The DNA for the CDR3 is TGTGCCAGCAGCCGAACACAGGGGACCGGGGAGCTGTTTTTT. The chain is built from TRBV4-2 and TRBJ2-2; 7 bases fit TRBD1. The length of the CDR3 is 14 residues. In germline, CDR1 is LGHNA, CDR2 YNFKEQ. Germline trimming cut 4 bases from V and 5 bases from J; bases unmatched to any gene: 4.

This clone has just a few counts. This rearrangement joins TRBV19 to TRBJ1-2; D perhaps matches TRBD1 (6 bases). The CDR3 has 11 amino acids. Trimming pared 6 bases from V and 7 bases from J, leaving 9 bases between. CDR1 is LNHDA, CDR2 SQIVND, per germline (reference sequence). CDR3 region: CASSSRGGYTF. Written as DNA, the CDR3 is TGTGCCAGTAGCTCCAGGGGTGGCTACACCTTC. Full variable domain (remainder filled in from reference TRBV19 and TRBJ1-2): DGGITQSPKYLFRKEGQNVTLSCEQNLNHDAMYWYRQDPGQGLRLIYYSQIVNDFQKGDIAEGYSVSREKKESFPLTVTSAQKNPTAFYLCASSSRGGYTFGSGTRLTVV.

This clone was detected only a few times. The chain couples TRBV5-1 to TRBJ2-1, with D possibly TRBD2 on 5 matching bases. Germline values: CDR1 SGHRS, CDR2 YFSETQ. This CDR3 contains 17 residues. Trimming took 4 bases from V and 2 from J, leaving 19 bases between them. The CDR3 loop reads CASSGLGSPGTYNEQFF. The CDR3 DNA reads as TGCGCCAGCAGCGGACTGGGGTCTCCGGGAACCTACAATGAGCAGTTCTTC.

J is TRBJ2-7 and V is TRBV28; a weak D match, TRBD1 (6 bases). CDR3 length equals 12 residues. The ends were cut back, 6 bases at V and 4 bases at J, with 10 bases in the middle. Germline V gene sequence: CDR1 MDHEN, CDR2 SYDVKM. CDR3 nucleotides: TGTGCCAGCAGAGTAAGGGGGTACGAGCAGTACTTC. It is translated as CASRVRGYEQYF.

This clone appeared a few times. The chain carries TRBV6-1 and TRBJ1-1; tentative D call: TRBD1 (5 bases). Germline V CDR1 and CDR2: MNHNS, SASEGT. The CDR3 runs to 12 residues. The V end was cut by 8 bases, the J end by 3 bases, with 10 bases between. The CDR3 spells CASAREDTEAFF. Written as DNA, the CDR3 is TGTGCCAGCGCCAGGGAGGACACTGAAGCTTTCTTT.

This chain joins TRBV4-2 and TRBJ1-2; TRBD1 matches at 10 bases. This CDR3 is 14 amino acids long. J was trimmed by 8 bases and V by 5 bases; bases with no gene match: 8. CDR1 and CDR2 from the germline V gene are LGHNA and YNFKEQ. The CDR3 region has the DNA TGTGCCAGCAGCATAGATGGACAGGGGGTCGGCTACACCTTC. The encoded protein is CASSIDGQGVGYTF.

This clone turned up a few times. The chain carries TRBV10-3 and TRBJ2-1; 8 bases match TRBD2. The CDR3 is made up of 15 amino acids. Germline V gene sequence: CDR1 ENHRY, CDR2 SYGVKD. V was clipped by 1 base and J by 4 bases; unmatched bases: 3. The CDR3 loop reads CAISEYSGTYNEQFF. The CDR3, as DNA: TGTGCCATCAGTGAGTATAGCGGGACGTACAATGAGCAGTTCTTC.

This clone turned up a few times. This chain connects TRBV20-1 to TRBJ2-5; weak D call: TRBD2 (5 bases). V was trimmed by 6 bases and J by 3 bases, leaving 8 bases between them. From germline, CDR1 is DFQATT and CDR2 SNEGSKA (reference sequence). CDR3 length equals 11 residues. The CDR3 nucleotides read TGCAGTGCCAAGAGGGAAGAGACCCAGTACTTC. Protein product: CSAKREETQYF.

This clone was detected a few times. This rearrangement joins TRBV7-3 to TRBJ2-6; TRBD2 might be the D (6 bases). The CDR3 totals 17 residues. Germline CDR1 SGHTA, CDR2 FQGTGA. V lost 1 base and J 0 bases, leaving 10 bases between the germline ends. The CDR3 reads CASSLRAGDSGANVLTF. The CDR3 coding sequence is TGTGCCAGCAGCTTAAGAGCGGGCGACTCTGGGGCCAACGTCCTGACTTTC. Supplemented by reference TRBV7-3 and TRBJ2-6, the full variable domain reads GAGVSQTPSNKVTEKGKYVELRCDPISGHTALYWYRQSLGQGPEFLIYFQGTGAADDSGLPNDRFFAVRPEGSVSTLKIQRTERGDSAVYLCASSLRAGDSGANVLTFGAGSRLTVL.